Presented here are 14 T cell receptor beta chains from one specimen sequenced in a study of glioma-infiltrating T cells. Using RNA template, CDR3s of TCR alpha and beta were amplified with iRepertoire arm-PCR. TCRdb analysed the multiplex PCR reads with MiXCR anew, one entry per CDR3 protein. The data show 93,000 or so distinct CDR3 sequences, under 30% seen once. Sequencing input: glioma tissue, nonneoplastic brain tissue, or PBMCs (not recorded which). The receptor set was obtained from a human donor with low-grade glioma or glioblastoma, undergoing nonglioma brain surgery, or in good health (not recorded which).

This clonotype was recorded at least ten times. The V gene is TRBV7-6, the J gene TRBJ1-4, with a possible D match to TRBD1 (5 bases). Between the trimmed V and J ends, which lost 1 base and 8 bases, there was a span of 23 bases. The germline V gene has CDR1 SGHVS and CDR2 FNYEAQ. This CDR3 region has 18 residues. CDR3 nucleotide sequence: TGTGCCAGCAGCTTAGTGCCCCCGTCGGGAGGGGTGAAGGAAAAACTGTTTTTT. Protein product: CASSLVPPSGGVKEKLFF.

This clonotype has at least ten counts. The V call is TRBV6-1, the J call TRBJ2-3, with TRBD1 matching over 9 bases. Germline CDR1 is MNHNS and CDR2 is SASEGT. The CDR3 has 15 amino acids. V was pared by 9 bases and J by 4 bases, with 11 bases of the junction left unmatched. The DNA for the CDR3 is TGTGCCAGTCTCCACAGGGGGCGCAGTTCAGATACGCAGTATTTT. Residues: CASLHRGRSSDTQYF.

This clonotype was observed many times. V and J are TRBV28 and TRBJ1-1, with 9 bases identical to TRBD1. The ends lost 5 bases at V and 9 bases at J; junction bases unmatched: 10. The germline V gene has CDR1 MDHEN and CDR2 SYDVKM. The CDR3 is 14 amino acids. DNA of the CDR3: TGTGCCAGCAGTCAACCTAACAGGGGGCTGAAAGCTTTCTTT. Protein: CASSQPNRGLKAFF.

This clonotype was seen more than once but under ten times. This chain links TRBV7-2 with TRBJ2-1, with D possibly called TRBD1 or TRBD2 (6 bases each). CDR1 and CDR2 from the germline V gene are SGHTA and FQGNSA. V shed 1 base and J shed 2 bases, with 18 bases lying between them. The CDR3 runs 18 residues. CDR3 loop: CASSLDSGASVPYNEQFF. DNA for the CDR3: TGTGCCAGCAGCTTAGATTCGGGGGCTTCGGTCCCCTACAATGAGCAGTTCTTC.

The rearrangement links TRBV2 to TRBJ1-5; the D is unclear. The CDR3 is 15 residues long. The ends were cut back, 6 bases at V and 3 bases at J, with 15 bases in the middle. The germline CDR1 and CDR2 sequences are SNHLY and FYNNEI. The CDR3 loop is CASRKLDGSNQPQHF. The DNA for the CDR3 is TGTGCCAGCAGAAAACTGGACGGTTCCAATCAGCCCCAGCATTTT.

On this clonotype itself: The junction differs from germline at one of its ends, possibly a read error. The chain is built from TRBV6-1 and TRBJ1-6; D unresolved. From germline, CDR1 is MNHNS and CDR2 SASEGT. CDR3 size: 17 residues. The CDR3 is CASRGGSSGIYISPLHF. CDR3 DNA sequence: TGTGCCAGCCGCGGCGGCTCGTCAGGAATTTATATTTCACCCCTCCACTTT.

This clonotype was observed a few times. V gene TRBV18 combines with J gene TRBJ2-3, with 11 positions matching TRBD2. The junction had 7 bases not matched to a gene; V was cut back by 2 bases and J by 0 bases. The CDR3 totals 18 residues. Germline V gene sequence: CDR1 KGHSH, CDR2 LQKENI. The CDR3 reads CASSPFATSGVSTDTQYF. CDR3 in DNA: TGTGCCAGCTCACCATTTGCGACTAGCGGGGTTAGCACAGATACGCAGTATTTT.

This clonotype has at least ten counts. This chain links TRBV25-1 with TRBJ2-7; 8 bases fit TRBD2. The length of the CDR3 is 14 residues. V dropped 4 bases and J dropped 9; count of bases not matched to a gene: 11. CDR1 and CDR2 (germline): MGHDK, SYGVNS. The DNA for the CDR3 is TGTGCCAGCAGTGCCGGGGGGGGGGATTTTGGGCAGTACTTC. Its protein product is CASSAGGGDFGQYF.

The chain uses TRBV18 and TRBJ2-7, with unresolved D. Germline V gives CDR1 KGHSH, CDR2 LQKENI. The CDR3 loop spans 13 amino acids. The ends were cut back, 2 bases at V and 4 bases at J, with 9 bases in the middle. The CDR3 nucleotides are TGTGCCAGCTCACCAGCGGATTCTTACGAGCAGTACTTC. Protein product: CASSPADSYEQYF.

This clonotype has at least ten counts. The chain couples TRBV7-2 to TRBJ2-1; no firm D call. The CDR3 covers 14 residues. V lost 6 bases to trimming and J lost 0 bases, with 9 bases between them. Germline CDR1 is SGHTA and CDR2 is FQGNSA. CDR3: CASSFQGSYNEQFF. CDR3 coding DNA: TGTGCCAGCAGTTTTCAAGGCTCCTACAATGAGCAGTTCTTC.

The J gene is TRBJ2-5, the V gene TRBV28; 7 positions match TRBD2. CDR1 is MDHEN and CDR2 is SYDVKM in the germline V gene. V lost 1 base and J lost 0; bases outside the gene matches: 5. The CDR3 totals 16 residues. In nucleotides, the CDR3 is TGTGCCAGCAGTTTATTGGGGGGGGAGTACCAAGAGACCCAGTACTTC. Its translation: CASSLLGGEYQETQYF.

This clonotype was counted at least ten times. The chain is built from TRBV19 and TRBJ1-5; no reliable D call. Per germline, CDR1 LNHDA and CDR2 SQIVND (reference sequence). The V end was cut by 7 bases, the J end by 0 bases, with 10 bases between. This CDR3 region has 14 residues. The CDR3: CASNPADSNQPQHF. The DNA for the CDR3 is TGTGCCAGTAACCCGGCGGATAGCAATCAGCCCCAGCATTTT.

This clonotype was recorded at least ten times. This rearrangement joins TRBV12-3 or TRBV12-4 to TRBJ2-1; a weak D match, TRBD1 (5 bases). This CDR3 is built from 12 residues. V lost 8 bases and J 4 bases, leaving 9 bases between the germline ends. The CDR3 region has the DNA TGTGCCAGCGGCCAGGGTTACAATGAGCAGTTCTTC. This translates into CASGQGYNEQFF.

This clonotype was observed at least ten times. The chain has TRBV27 and TRBJ1-6; the D is unclear. With 2 bases removed from V and 7 bases from J, the gap between germline ends came to 12 bases. The CDR3 sequence is 15 residues long. Germline CDR1 MNHEY, CDR2 SMNVEV (reference sequence). The CDR3 sequence is CASSLRSRINSPLHF. The CDR3 DNA sequence: TGTGCCAGCAGTTTAAGGAGTCGGATCAATTCACCCCTCCACTTT.